This T cell receptor (beta chain) was recovered during a study of cytomegalovirus exposure and HLA in healthy donors. A word on this clone: Its specificity is unknown.

Germline CDR1 is MNHEY and CDR2 is SVGAGI. V was clipped by 4 bases and J by 3 bases, with 9 bases between them. This CDR3 comprises 14 residues. Both 60 Vbeta primers and 13 Jbeta primers went into the PCR. Libraries were prepared by immunoSEQ multiplex PCR; TCRdb keeps only in-frame clonotypes and omits some of them. The data show about 200,000 clones, around four fifths seen once. Broader study findings: V- and J-gene trimming of TCR beta was linked (in a later analysis) to a missense DCLRE1C variant. Data from an earlier analysis indicated that most TCR beta V segments were productive either about 90% or about 30% of the time.

J is TRBJ2-2 and V is TRBV6-5; the D gene is possibly TRBD2 (5 bases). Input material: PBMCs. The TCR was taken from a male donor in good health and CMV-seronegative. The CDR3 spells CASSSWTDTGELFF. In nucleotides, the CDR3 is TGTGCCAGCAGTTCCTGGACTGACACCGGGGAGCTGTTTTTT.